The entry below describes one TCR beta chain. Its antigen is not identified. The data belong to a study of identical twins. Study outcomes and limitations: The study drew conclusions from cross-sectional statistical analysis, not from following the same donors. Out-of-frame alpha sequences shared between twins exhibited an excess of low generation probability.

The germline V gene has CDR1 SGHRS and CDR2 YFSETQ. The CDR3 is made up of 14 amino acids. The ends were cut back, 5 bases at V and 3 bases at J, with 14 bases in the middle. TCRdb re-derived calls from the 5' RACE reads in MiXCR, one entry per CDR3 protein. The table lists 350,000 to 500,000 distinct CDR3 sequences, less than 20% of them singletons. Sequencing was done on a sample of naive T cells sorted from blood. This chain connects TRBV5-1 to TRBJ1-2; D is undetermined. The TCR sequence derives from a man aged 50 to 60 in good health. CDR3 nucleotides: TGCGCCAGCAGTTTGCTTGCAAAGGACTATGGCTACACCTTC. Translating it yields CASSLLAKDYGYTF. Drawing the rest from reference TRBV5-1 and TRBJ1-2, the complete variable domain is KAGVTQTPRYLIKTRGQQVTLSCSPISGHRSVSWYQQTPGQGLQFLFEYFSETQRNKGNFPGRFSGRQFSNSRSEMNVSTLELGDSALYLCASSLLAKDYGYTFGSGTRLTVV.